This is a list of T cell receptor beta chains from one sample in a study of OX40 agonist ivuxolimab in advanced cancers. The method was immunoSEQ multiplex PCR; TCRdb's version includes in-frame clones alone and lacks a portion of them. The data contain about 60,000 clones, over 80% of them singletons. The material was CD4+ or CD8+ T cells sorted from blood, obtained in a trial of the OX40 agonist ivuxolimab. The receptors were sampled from an adult with an advanced solid tumor such as melanoma, head and neck, liver or kidney cancer. CDR3s include the opening cysteine and the closing phenylalanine or tryptophan. Fields, in order: V gene, clone size, D gene, J gene, CDR3 protein, CDR3 DNA. A D gene is named only where the DNA matches it firmly. Size is omitted from some rows. Given values are once, few, many or a class for expanded clones.

>TRBV2|-|TRBD2|TRBJ2-7
CASSLPGLATYEQYF
TGTGCCAGCAGCCTCCCGGGACTAGCCACCTACGAGCAGTACTTC
>TRBV11-2|-|-|TRBJ2-2
CASSLGARLFF
TGTGCCAGCAGCTTAGGAGCACGGCTGTTTTTT
>TRBV28|-|-|TRBJ2-7
CASYPRVVVSYEQYF
TGTGCCAGCTACCCCCGAGTAGTTGTATCCTACGAGCAGTACTTC
>TRBV5-6|-|-|TRBJ2-1
CASLTLEEEQFF
TGTGCCAGCCTCACACTGGAGGAGGAGCAGTTCTTC
>TRBV5-1|-|TRBD2|TRBJ2-7
CASSSGGGLASYEQYF
TGCGCCAGCAGCTCGGGAGGGGGACTAGCTTCCTACGAGCAGTACTTC
>TRBV29-1|-|-|TRBJ2-7
CSAGLADYEQYF
TGCAGCGCTGGGCTAGCAGACTACGAGCAGTACTTC
>TRBV28|-|-|TRBJ1-3
CASSPSGEGRNTIYF
TGTGCCAGCAGTCCCTCGGGCGAAGGAAGAAACACCATATATTTT
>TRBV25-1|-|TRBD2|TRBJ2-1
CASSESGRARNEQFF
TGTGCCAGCAGTGAGAGCGGGAGGGCCCGCAATGAGCAGTTCTTC
>TRBV7-2|-|TRBD1|TRBJ2-7
CASSSRGQPSYEQYF
TGTGCCAGCAGCTCGAGGGGACAGCCTTCCTACGAGCAGTACTTC
>TRBV7-9|-|-|TRBJ2-3
CASSGSRQGADTQYF
TGTGCCAGCAGCGGGTCGAGGCAGGGAGCAGATACGCAGTATTTT
>TRBV13|-|TRBD1|TRBJ2-7
CASRRQGARNEQYF
TGTGCCAGCAGGCGACAGGGGGCTCGGAACGAGCAGTACTTC
>TRBV30|-|TRBD1|TRBJ1-3
CASDRGLSSGNTIYF
TGTGCCTCTGACAGGGGCTTGAGCTCTGGAAACACCATATATTTT
>TRBV7-9|few|-|TRBJ2-2
CASSLAGTSRTGELFF
TGTGCCAGCAGCTTAGCCGGGACATCAAGGACCGGGGAGCTGTTTTTT
>TRBV15|-|TRBD1|TRBJ2-1
CATSGRTGRNNEQFF
TGTGCCACCAGCGGACGGACAGGCCGGAACAATGAGCAGTTCTTC
>TRBV18|-|-|TRBJ1-2
CASSPPQGSNYGYTF
TGTGCCAGCTCACCACCCCAGGGATCTAACTATGGCTACACCTTC
>TRBV5-1|-|-|TRBJ2-3
CASSLDNTQYF
TGCGCCAGCAGCTTGGATAATACGCAGTATTTT
>TRBV6-5|-|-|TRBJ1-5
CAGGQGRNQPQHF
TGTGCCGGAGGCCAAGGGCGCAATCAGCCCCAGCATTTT
>TRBV9|few|-|TRBJ1-1
CASSVDPGARTEAFF
TGTGCCAGCAGCGTAGATCCGGGGGCGAGGACTGAAGCTTTCTTT
>TRBV7-2|-|-|TRBJ2-3
CASSLTRDTDTQYF
TGTGCCAGCAGCCTTACCCGAGACACAGATACGCAGTATTTT
>TRBV2|-|TRBD2|TRBJ2-5
CASSEGGGRQLTQYF
TGTGCCAGCAGTGAAGGGGGAGGGAGGCAGCTCACCCAGTACTTC
>TRBV2|-|TRBD1|TRBJ1-1
CASSGQGAPIEAFF
TGTGCCAGCAGTGGGCAGGGGGCGCCTATTGAAGCTTTCTTT
>TRBV19|-|-|TRBJ2-7
CASRGDEQYF
TGTGCCAGTAGAGGGGACGAGCAGTACTTC
>TRBV10-3|-|-|TRBJ1-6
CAISEDRGASPLHF
TGTGCCATCAGTGAGGATCGGGGGGCGTCACCCCTCCACTTT
>TRBV19|-|TRBD1|TRBJ2-2
CASRTGNTGELFF
TGTGCCAGTCGGACAGGGAACACCGGGGAGCTGTTTTTT
>TRBV5-1|-|-|TRBJ2-3
CASSLDRTVTDTQYF
TGCGCCAGCAGCTTGGACAGGACCGTCACAGATACGCAGTATTTT
>TRBV28|-|-|TRBJ2-7
CASSLSGVEQYF
TGTGCCAGCAGTTTATCTGGGGTCGAGCAGTACTTC
>TRBV5-5|-|-|TRBJ1-6
CASSLSPNSPLHF
TGTGCCAGCAGCTTGAGCCCCAATTCACCCCTCCACTTT
>TRBV29-1|-|-|TRBJ2-2
CSVEGTYNTGELFF
TGCAGCGTTGAAGGTACATATAACACCGGGGAGCTGTTTTTT
>TRBV6-5|once|-|TRBJ2-5
CASSYLPVAMAQYF
TGTGCCAGCAGTTATCTCCCCGTGGCCATGGCCCAGTACTTC
>TRBV6-4|once|-|TRBJ2-2
CASSEQVTNGELFF
TGTGCCAGCAGTGAACAAGTTACTAACGGGGAGCTGTTTTTT
>TRBV6-4|-|TRBD2|TRBJ2-3
CASSGGGSTDTQYF
TGTGCCAGCAGTGGGGGGGGAAGCACAGATACGCAGTATTTT
>TRBV7-2|-|-|TRBJ1-1
CASSLLRGVNTEAFF
TGTGCCAGCAGCTTACTCCGGGGAGTGAACACTGAAGCTTTCTTT
>TRBV7-6|-|-|TRBJ2-3
CASSLNAREFVGLTDTQYF
TGTGCCAGCAGCCTTAATGCGAGGGAATTCGTGGGACTCACAGATACGCAGTATTTT
>TRBV7-6|-|-|TRBJ2-7
CASSLYPTASYEQYF
TGTGCCAGCAGCTTATATCCGACAGCATCCTACGAGCAGTACTTC
>TRBV5-4|-|-|TRBJ1-4
CASSLDRASNEKLFF
TGTGCCAGCAGCTTGGATCGGGCGAGTAATGAAAAACTGTTTTTT
>TRBV5-1|-|-|TRBJ2-1
CASSLVLGAGDEQFF
TGCGCCAGCAGCTTGGTATTGGGGGCTGGCGATGAGCAGTTCTTC
>TRBV28|-|-|TRBJ1-4
CASTQQGRSGSEKLFF
TGTGCCAGCACCCAGCAGGGCAGGTCGGGTTCTGAAAAACTGTTTTTT
>TRBV19|once|-|TRBJ2-7
CASSIDRGGEQYF
TGTGCCAGTAGTATAGACCGGGGTGGCGAGCAGTACTTC
>TRBV6-5|-|-|TRBJ2-3
CASSFGSGTTDTQYF
TGTGCCAGCAGTTTCGGGTCCGGGACGACAGATACGCAGTATTTT
>TRBV6-5|-|TRBD2|TRBJ2-5
CASSWTSGGAETQYF
TGTGCCAGCAGTTGGACTAGCGGGGGGGCCGAGACCCAGTACTTC
>TRBV5-1|-|-|TRBJ2-7
CASSLDGTSSYEQYF
TGCGCCAGCAGCTTGGATGGGACCAGCTCCTACGAGCAGTACTTC